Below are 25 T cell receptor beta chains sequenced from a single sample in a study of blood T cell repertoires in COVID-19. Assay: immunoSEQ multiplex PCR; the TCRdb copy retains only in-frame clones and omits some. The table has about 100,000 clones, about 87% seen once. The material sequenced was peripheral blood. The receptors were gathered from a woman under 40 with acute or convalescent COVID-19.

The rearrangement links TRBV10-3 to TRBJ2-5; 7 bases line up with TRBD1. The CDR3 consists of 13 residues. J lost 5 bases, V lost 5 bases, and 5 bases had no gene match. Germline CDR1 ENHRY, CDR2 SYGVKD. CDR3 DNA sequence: TGTGCCATCAGTCTGACAGGGCCGGAGACCCAGTACTTC. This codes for CAISLTGPETQYF.

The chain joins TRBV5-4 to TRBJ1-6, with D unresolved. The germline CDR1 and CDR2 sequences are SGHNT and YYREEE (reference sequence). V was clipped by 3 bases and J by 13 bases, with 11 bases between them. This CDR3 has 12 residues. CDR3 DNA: TGTGCCAGCAGCTCCTCGCGTTCGCCCCTCCACTTT. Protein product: CASSSSRSPLHF.

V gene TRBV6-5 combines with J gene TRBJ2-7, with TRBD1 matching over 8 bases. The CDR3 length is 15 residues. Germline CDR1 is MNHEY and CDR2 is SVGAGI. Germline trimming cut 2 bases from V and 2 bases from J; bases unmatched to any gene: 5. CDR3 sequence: CASSYRQGLTYEQYF. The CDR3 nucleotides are TGTGCCAGCAGTTACAGACAGGGGCTTACCTACGAGCAGTACTTC.

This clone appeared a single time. The CDR3 region has the DNA TGTGCCAGCAGTTACTCGGGGACAGGGACCTACGAGCAGTACTTC. Amino acid sequence: CASSYSGTGTYEQYF. The chain has TRBV6-5 and TRBJ2-7; 9 bases align to TRBD1. The junction had 2 bases not matched to a gene; V was cut back by 0 bases and J by 2 bases. The CDR3 consists of 15 residues. Germline lookup yields CDR1 MNHEY and CDR2 SVGAGI.

CDR3 sequence: CAWCGDRGGSYNEQFF. CDR3 nucleotide sequence: TGTGCCTGGTGTGGGGACAGGGGGGGTTCCTACAATGAGCAGTTCTTC. V is TRBV30 and J is TRBJ2-1; 11 bases map to TRBD1. CDR3 size: 16 residues. J was trimmed by 1 base and V by 5 bases; bases with no gene match: 7. Germline V gene lookup returns CDR1 GTSNPN and CDR2 SVGIG (reference sequence). Filled out from reference TRBV30 and TRBJ2-1, the complete variable domain reads SQTIHQWPATLVQPVGSPLSLECTVEGTSNPNLYWYRQAAGRGLQLLFYSVGIGQISSEVPQNLSASRPQDRQFILSSKKLLLSDSGFYLCAWCGDRGGSYNEQFFGPGTRLTVL.

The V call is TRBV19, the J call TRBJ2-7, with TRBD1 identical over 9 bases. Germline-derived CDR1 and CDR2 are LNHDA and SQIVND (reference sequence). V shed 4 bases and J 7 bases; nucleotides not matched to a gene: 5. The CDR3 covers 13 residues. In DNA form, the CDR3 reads TGTGCCAGTAGTAGTGGGACAGGGTTAGAGCAGTACTTC. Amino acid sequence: CASSSGTGLEQYF.

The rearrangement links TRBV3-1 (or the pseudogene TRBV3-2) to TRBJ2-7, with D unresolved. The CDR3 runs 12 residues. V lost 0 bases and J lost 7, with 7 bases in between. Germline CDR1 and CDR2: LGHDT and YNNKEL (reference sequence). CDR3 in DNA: TGTGCCAGCAGCCAAGATACGAGGGAGCAGTACTTC. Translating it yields CASSQDTREQYF.

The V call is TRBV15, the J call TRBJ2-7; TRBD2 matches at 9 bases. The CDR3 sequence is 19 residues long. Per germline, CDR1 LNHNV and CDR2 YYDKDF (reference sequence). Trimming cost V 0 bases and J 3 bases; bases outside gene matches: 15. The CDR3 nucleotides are TGTGCCACCAGCAGAGATCTCCCCGGGGGGACTAGCAAGGACTACGAGCAGTACTTC. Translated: CATSRDLPGGTSKDYEQYF.

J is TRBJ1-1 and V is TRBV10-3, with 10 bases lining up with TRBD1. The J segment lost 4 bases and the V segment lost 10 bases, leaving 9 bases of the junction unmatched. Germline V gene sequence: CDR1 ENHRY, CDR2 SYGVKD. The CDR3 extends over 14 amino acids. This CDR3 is CATFGRTGGTEAFF. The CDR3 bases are TGTGCCACCTTCGGGAGGACAGGGGGCACTGAAGCTTTCTTT.

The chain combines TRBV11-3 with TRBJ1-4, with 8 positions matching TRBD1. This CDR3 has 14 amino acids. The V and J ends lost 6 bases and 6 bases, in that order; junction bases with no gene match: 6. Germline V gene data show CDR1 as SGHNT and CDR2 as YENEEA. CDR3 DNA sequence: TGTGCCAGCAGAGAGGGACAGGAAGATGAAAAACTGTTTTTT. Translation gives CASREGQEDEKLFF.

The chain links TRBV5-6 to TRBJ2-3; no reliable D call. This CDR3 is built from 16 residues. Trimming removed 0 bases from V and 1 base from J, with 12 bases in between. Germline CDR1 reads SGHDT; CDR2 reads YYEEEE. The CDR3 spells CASSLANKLGTDTQYF. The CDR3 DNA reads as TGTGCCAGCAGCTTGGCCAACAAATTGGGCACAGATACGCAGTATTTT.

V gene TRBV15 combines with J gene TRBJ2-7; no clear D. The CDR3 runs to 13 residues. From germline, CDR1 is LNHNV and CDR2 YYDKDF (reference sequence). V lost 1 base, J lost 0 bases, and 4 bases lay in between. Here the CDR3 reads CATSRATSYEQYF. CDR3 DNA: TGTGCCACCAGCAGAGCTACCTCCTACGAGCAGTACTTC.

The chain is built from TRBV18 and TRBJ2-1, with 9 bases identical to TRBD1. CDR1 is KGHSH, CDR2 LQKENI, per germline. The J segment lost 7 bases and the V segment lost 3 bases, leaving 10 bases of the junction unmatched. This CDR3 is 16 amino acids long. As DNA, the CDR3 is TGTGCCAGCTCACCGGGTATAGGACAGGGGATAAATGAGCAGTTCTTC. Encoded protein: CASSPGIGQGINEQFF.

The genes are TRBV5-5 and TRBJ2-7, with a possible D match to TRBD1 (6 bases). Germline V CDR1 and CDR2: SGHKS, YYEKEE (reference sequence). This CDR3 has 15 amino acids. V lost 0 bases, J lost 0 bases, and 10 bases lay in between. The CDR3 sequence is CASSLGRGTSYEQYF. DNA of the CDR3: TGTGCCAGCAGCTTGGGTAGGGGGACCTCCTACGAGCAGTACTTC. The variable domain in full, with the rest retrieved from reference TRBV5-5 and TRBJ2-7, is DAGVTQSPTHLIKTRGQQVTLRCSPISGHKSVSWYQQVLGQGPQFIFQYYEKEERGRGNFPDRFSARQFPNYSSELNVNALLLGDSALYLCASSLGRGTSYEQYFGPGTRLTVT.

The CDR3 DNA is TGTGCCAGCAGCCTAAGGGAGGATTGGCCCCAGCATTTT. This codes for CASSLREDWPQHF. This rearrangement joins TRBV12-3 or TRBV12-4 to TRBJ1-5; D unclear. The CDR3 totals 13 residues. V was clipped by 6 bases and J by 9 bases, with 15 bases between them.

The CDR3 protein is CASSLRGYTEAFF. CDR3 DNA: TGCGCCAGCAGCCTCAGGGGGTACACTGAAGCTTTCTTT. The chain has TRBV5-1 and TRBJ1-1; 7 nucleotides agree with TRBD1. Germline-derived CDR1 and CDR2 are SGHRS and YFSETQ. V shed 4 bases, J shed 3 bases, and the junction held 3 bases outside the gene matches. The CDR3 covers 13 residues.

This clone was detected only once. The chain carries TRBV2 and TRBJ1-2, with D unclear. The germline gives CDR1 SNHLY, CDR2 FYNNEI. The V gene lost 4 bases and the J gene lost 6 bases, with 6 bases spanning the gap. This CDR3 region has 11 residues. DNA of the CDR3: TGTGCCAGCAGTGTGCGGGATGGCTACACCTTC. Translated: CASSVRDGYTF.

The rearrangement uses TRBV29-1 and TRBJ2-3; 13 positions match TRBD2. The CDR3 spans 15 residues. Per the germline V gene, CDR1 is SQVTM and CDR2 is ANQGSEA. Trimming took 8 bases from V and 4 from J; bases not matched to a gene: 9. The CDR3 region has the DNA TGCAGCTATACTAGCGGGGGGGCCCGCGCAGATACGCAGTATTTT. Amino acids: CSYTSGGARADTQYF.

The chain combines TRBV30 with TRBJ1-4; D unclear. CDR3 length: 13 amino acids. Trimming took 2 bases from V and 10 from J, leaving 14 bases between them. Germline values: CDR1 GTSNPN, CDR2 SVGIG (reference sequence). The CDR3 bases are TGTGCCTGGAGTCCCTCGAGGGAGGGAAAACTGTTTTTT. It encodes CAWSPSREGKLFF.

CDR3 bases: TGTGCCATCAGACCCGGCGGGACCGTCTACGAGCAGTACTTC. Residues: CAIRPGGTVYEQYF. The chain couples TRBV10-3 to TRBJ2-7; D is perhaps TRBD2 (6 bases). The CDR3 runs to 14 residues. The V gene lost 6 bases and the J gene lost 3 bases, with 15 bases spanning the gap. Per germline, CDR1 ENHRY and CDR2 SYGVKD.

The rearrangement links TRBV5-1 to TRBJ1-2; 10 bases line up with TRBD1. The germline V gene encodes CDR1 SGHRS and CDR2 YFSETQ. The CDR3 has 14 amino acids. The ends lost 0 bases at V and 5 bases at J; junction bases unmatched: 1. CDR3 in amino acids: CASSLGDRGYGYTF. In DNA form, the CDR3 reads TGCGCCAGCAGCTTGGGGGACAGGGGATATGGCTACACCTTC.

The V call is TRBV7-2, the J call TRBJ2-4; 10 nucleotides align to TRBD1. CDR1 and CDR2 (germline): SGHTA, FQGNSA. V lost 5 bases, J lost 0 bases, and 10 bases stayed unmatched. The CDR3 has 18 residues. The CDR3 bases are TGTGCCAGCAGCAACCGGGACAGGGGTTCTATAGCCAAAAACATTCAGTACTTC. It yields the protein CASSNRDRGSIAKNIQYF.

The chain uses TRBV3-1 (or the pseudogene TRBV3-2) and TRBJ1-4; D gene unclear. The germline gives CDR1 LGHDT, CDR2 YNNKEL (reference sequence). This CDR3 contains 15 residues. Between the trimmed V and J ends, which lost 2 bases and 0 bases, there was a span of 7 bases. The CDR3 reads CASSQMRATNEKLFF. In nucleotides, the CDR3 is TGTGCCAGCAGCCAAATGAGGGCAACTAATGAAAAACTGTTTTTT.

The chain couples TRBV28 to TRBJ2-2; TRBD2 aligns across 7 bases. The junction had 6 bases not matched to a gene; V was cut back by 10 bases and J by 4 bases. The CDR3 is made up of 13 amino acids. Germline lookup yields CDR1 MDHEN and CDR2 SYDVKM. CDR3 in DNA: TGTGCCACCGCCCCGGGGGGCACCGGGGAGCTGTTTTTT. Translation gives CATAPGGTGELFF. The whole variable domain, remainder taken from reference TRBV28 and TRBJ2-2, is DVKVTQSSRYLVKRTGEKVFLECVQDMDHENMFWYRQDPGLGLRLIYFSYDVKMKEKGDIPEGYSVSREKKERFSLILESASTNQTSMYLCATAPGGTGELFFGEGSRLTVL.

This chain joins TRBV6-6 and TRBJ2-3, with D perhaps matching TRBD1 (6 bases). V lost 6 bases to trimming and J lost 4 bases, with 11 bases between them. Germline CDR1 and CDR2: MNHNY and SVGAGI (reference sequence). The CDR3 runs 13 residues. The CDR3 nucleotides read TGTGCCAGCAGCAACAGGGTATCAGATACGCAGTATTTT. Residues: CASSNRVSDTQYF.